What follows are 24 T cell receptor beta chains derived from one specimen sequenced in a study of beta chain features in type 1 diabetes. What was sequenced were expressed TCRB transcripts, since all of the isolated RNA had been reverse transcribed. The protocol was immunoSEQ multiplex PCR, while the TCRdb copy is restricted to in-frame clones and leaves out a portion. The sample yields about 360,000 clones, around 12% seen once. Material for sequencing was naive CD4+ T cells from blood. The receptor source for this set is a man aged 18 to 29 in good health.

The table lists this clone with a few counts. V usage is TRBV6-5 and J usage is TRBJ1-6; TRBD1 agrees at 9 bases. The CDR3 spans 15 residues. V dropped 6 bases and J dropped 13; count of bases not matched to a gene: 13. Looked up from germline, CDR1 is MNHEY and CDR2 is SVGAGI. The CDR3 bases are TGTGCCAGCAGACTTACCCCGGGACAGGGTCTTCCCCTCCACTTT. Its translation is CASRLTPGQGLPLHF.

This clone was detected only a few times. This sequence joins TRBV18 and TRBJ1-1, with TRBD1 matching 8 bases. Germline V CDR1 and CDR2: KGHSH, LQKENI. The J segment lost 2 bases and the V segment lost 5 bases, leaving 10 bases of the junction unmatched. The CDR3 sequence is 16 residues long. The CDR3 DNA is TGTGCCAGCTCAACCGTTCGCCAGGGGGCAAACACTGAAGCTTTCTTT. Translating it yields CASSTVRQGANTEAFF. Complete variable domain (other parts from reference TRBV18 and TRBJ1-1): NAGVMQNPRHLVRRRGQEARLRCSPMKGHSHVYWYRQLPEEGLKFMVYLQKENIIDESGMPKERFSAEFPKEGPSILRIQQVVRGDSAAYFCASSTVRQGANTEAFFGQGTRLTVV.

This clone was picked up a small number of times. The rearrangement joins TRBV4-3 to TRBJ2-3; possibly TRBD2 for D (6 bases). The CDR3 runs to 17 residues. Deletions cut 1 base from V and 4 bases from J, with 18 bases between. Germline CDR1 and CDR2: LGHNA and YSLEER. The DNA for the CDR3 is TGCGCCAGCAGCCAAGTAGGCGGGCGGCGGGGCCCAGATACGCAGTATTTT. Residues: CASSQVGGRRGPDTQYF.

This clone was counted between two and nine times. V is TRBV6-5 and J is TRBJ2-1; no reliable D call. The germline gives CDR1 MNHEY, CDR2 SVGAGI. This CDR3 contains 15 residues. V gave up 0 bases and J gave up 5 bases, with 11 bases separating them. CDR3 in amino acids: CASSYSRRKDNEQFF. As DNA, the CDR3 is TGTGCCAGCAGTTACTCGAGGCGGAAAGACAATGAGCAGTTCTTC.

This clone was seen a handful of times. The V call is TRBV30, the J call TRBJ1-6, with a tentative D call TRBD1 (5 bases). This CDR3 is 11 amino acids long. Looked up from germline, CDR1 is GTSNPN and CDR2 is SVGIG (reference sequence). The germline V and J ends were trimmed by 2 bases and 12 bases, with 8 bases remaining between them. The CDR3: CAWSRGEPLHF. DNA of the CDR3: TGTGCCTGGAGTCGGGGGGAACCCCTCCACTTT.

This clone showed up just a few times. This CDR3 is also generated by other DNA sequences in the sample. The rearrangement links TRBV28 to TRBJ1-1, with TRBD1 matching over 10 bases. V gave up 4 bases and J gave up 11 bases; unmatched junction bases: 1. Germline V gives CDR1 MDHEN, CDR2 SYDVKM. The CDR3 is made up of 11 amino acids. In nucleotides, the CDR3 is TGTGCCAGCAGTTGGGACAGGGGTGCTTTCTTT. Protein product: CASSWDRGAFF.

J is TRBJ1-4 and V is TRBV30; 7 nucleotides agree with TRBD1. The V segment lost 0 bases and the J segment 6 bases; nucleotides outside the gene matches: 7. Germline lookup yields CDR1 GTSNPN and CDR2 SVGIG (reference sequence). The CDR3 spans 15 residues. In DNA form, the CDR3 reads TGTGCCTGGAGTGTTTCGGGACAGCCATATGAAAAACTGTTTTTT. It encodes CAWSVSGQPYEKLFF.

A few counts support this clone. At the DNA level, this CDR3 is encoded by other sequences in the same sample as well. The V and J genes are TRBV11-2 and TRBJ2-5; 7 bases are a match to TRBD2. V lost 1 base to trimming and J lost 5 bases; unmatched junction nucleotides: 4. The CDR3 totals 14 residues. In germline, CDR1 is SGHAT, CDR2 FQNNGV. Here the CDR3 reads CASSLAGGRETQYF. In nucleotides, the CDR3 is TGTGCCAGCAGCTTAGCGGGAGGACGGGAGACCCAGTACTTC.

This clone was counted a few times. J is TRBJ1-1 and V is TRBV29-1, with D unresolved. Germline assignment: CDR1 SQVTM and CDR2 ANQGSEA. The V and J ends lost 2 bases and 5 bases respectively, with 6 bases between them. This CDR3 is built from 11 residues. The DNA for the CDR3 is TGCAGCGTTGAACCAGCGACTGAAGCTTTCTTT. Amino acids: CSVEPATEAFF. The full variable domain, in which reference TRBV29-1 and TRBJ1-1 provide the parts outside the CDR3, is SAVISQKPSRDICQRGTSLTIQCQVDSQVTMMFWYRQQPGQSLTLIATANQGSEATYESGFVIDKFPISRPNLTFSTLTVSNMSPEDSSIYLCSVEPATEAFFGQGTRLTVV.

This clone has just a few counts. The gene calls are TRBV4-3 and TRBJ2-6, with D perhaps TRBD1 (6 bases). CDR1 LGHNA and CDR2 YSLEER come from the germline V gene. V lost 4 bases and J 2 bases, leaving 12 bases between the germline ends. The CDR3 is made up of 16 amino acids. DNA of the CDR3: TGCGCCAGCAGCCGCTTAGGGGGAACTGGGGCCAACGTCCTGACTTTC. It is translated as CASSRLGGTGANVLTF.

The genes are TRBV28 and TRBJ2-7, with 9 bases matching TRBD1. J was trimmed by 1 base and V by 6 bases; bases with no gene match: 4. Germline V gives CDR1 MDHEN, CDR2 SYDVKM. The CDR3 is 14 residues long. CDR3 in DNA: TGTGCCAGCAGATTACAGGGGGCTTCCTACGAGCAGTACTTC. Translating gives CASRLQGASYEQYF. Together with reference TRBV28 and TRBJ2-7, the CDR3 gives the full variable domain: DVKVTQSSRYLVKRTGEKVFLECVQDMDHENMFWYRQDPGLGLRLIYFSYDVKMKEKGDIPEGYSVSREKKERFSLILESASTNQTSMYLCASRLQGASYEQYFGPGTRLTVT.

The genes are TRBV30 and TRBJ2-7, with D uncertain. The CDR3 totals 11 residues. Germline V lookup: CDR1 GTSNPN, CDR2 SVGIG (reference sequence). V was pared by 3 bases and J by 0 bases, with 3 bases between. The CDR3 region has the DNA TGTGCCTGGAGCTCCTCCTACGAGCAGTACTTC. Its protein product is CAWSSSYEQYF.

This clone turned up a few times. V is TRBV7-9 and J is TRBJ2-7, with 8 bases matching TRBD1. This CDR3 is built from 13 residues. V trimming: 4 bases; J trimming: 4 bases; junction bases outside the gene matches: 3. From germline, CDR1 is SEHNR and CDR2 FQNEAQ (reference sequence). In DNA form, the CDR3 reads TGTGCCAGCAGCTCTGGGACAGGTTACGAGCAGTACTTC. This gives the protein CASSSGTGYEQYF.

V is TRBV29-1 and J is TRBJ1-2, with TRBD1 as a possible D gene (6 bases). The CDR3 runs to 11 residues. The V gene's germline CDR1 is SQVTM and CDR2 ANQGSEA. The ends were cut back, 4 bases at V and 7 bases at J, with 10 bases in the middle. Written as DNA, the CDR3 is TGCAGCGTTGCAGCAGGGGCTGGCTACACCTTC. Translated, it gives CSVAAGAGYTF.

The CDR3 nucleotides are TGTGCCAGCCGGCTCCAAGACACAGAGAACACTGAAGCTTTCTTT. As protein: CASRLQDTENTEAFF. The V call is TRBV9, the J call TRBJ1-1, with D uncertain. Germline CDR1 SGDLS, CDR2 YYNGEE. The CDR3 extends over 15 amino acids. Trimming removed 7 bases from V and 1 base from J, with 17 bases in between.

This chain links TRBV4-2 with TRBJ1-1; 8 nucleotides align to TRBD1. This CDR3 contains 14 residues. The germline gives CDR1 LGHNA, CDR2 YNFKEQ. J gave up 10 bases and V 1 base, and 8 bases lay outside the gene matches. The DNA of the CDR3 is TGTGCCAGCAGCCAAGGGCAGGGGGCTGGCCCAGCTTTCTTT. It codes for CASSQGQGAGPAFF.

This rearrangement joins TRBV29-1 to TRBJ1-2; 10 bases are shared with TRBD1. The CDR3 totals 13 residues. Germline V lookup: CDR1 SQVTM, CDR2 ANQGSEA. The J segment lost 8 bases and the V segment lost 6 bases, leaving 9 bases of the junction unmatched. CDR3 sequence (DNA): TGCAGCGTAGGCAACGGACAGGGGGAAGGCTACACCTTC. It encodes CSVGNGQGEGYTF.

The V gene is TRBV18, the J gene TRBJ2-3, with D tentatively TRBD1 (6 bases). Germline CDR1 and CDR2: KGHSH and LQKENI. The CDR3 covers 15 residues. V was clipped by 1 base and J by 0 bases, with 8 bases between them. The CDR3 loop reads CASSPQDSSTDTQYF. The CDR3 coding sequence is TGTGCCAGCTCACCACAGGACAGTAGCACAGATACGCAGTATTTT.

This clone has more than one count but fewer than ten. Here the CDR3 reads CASSVEGQGAGNTIYF. The CDR3 bases are TGTGCCAGCAGCGTAGAGGGGCAGGGGGCTGGAAACACCATATATTTT. The chain joins TRBV9 to TRBJ1-3; 7 bases line up with TRBD1. The CDR3 has 16 residues. CDR1 is SGDLS and CDR2 is YYNGEE in the germline V gene. The ends lost 0 bases at V and 2 bases at J; junction bases unmatched: 5.

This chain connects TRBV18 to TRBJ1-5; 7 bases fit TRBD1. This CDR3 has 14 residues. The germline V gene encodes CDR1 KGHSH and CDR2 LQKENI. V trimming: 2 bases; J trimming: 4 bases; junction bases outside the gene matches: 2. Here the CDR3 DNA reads TGTGCCAGCTCACCAGGGACAGAAAATCAGCCCCAGCATTTT. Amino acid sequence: CASSPGTENQPQHF. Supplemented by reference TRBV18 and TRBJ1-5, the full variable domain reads NAGVMQNPRHLVRRRGQEARLRCSPMKGHSHVYWYRQLPEEGLKFMVYLQKENIIDESGMPKERFSAEFPKEGPSILRIQQVVRGDSAAYFCASSPGTENQPQHFGDGTRLSIL.

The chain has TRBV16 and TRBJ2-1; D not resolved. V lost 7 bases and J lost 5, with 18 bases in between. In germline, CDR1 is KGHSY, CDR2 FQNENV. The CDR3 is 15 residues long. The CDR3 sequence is CASTPPTVAHNEQFF. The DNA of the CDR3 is TGTGCCAGCACCCCTCCCACGGTCGCCCACAATGAGCAGTTCTTC.

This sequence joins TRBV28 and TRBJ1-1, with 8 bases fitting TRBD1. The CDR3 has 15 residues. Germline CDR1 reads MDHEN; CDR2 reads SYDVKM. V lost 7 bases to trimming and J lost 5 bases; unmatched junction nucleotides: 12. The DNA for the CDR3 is TGTGCCAGCATTACCCCGGACAGGGAGGGGACTGAAGCTTTCTTT. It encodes CASITPDREGTEAFF.

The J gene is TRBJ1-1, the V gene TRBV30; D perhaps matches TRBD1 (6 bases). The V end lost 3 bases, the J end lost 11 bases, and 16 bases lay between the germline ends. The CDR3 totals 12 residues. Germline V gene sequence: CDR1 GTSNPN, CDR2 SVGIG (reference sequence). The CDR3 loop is CAWRLNRVRAFF. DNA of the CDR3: TGTGCCTGGAGGCTTAACAGGGTTAGGGCTTTCTTT.

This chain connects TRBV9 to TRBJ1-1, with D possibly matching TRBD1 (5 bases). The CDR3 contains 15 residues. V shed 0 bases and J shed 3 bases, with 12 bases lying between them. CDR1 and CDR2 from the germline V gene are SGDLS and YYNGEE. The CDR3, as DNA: TGTGCCAGCAGCGTAGTTAGCGGACATGACACTGAAGCTTTCTTT. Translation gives CASSVVSGHDTEAFF.